These T cell receptor beta chains were read from a single sample in a study of blood T cell repertoires in COVID-19. TCRdb keeps only in-frame clones here, not all; method: immunoSEQ multiplex PCR. The data show about 50,000 clones, with about four fifths seen just once and around a quarter held by the top ten. Sequenced: peripheral blood. The receptors derive from a woman of 80 years or more with COVID-19, enrolled during active disease. Each CDR3 is given without its conserved first and last residue. The order of the fields is J gene, V gene, CDR3 protein.

TRBJ1-3,TRBV30,AWSDTGGSSGNTIY
TRBJ2-6,TRBV4-1,ASSQVRSGANVLT
TRBJ2-7,TRBV28,ASSGLAKEQY
TRBJ1-2,TRBV5-1,ASSLSGRGDGYT
TRBJ1-5,TRBV5-3,ARSLFWEYTDNQPQH
TRBJ2-7,TRBV27,ASSLLGTRAHEQY
TRBJ2-6,TRBV10-1,ASTGTPNVLT
TRBJ2-7,TRBV19,ASSKGQGRSYEQY
TRBJ2-3,TRBV5-6,ASSVDRGAWTDTQY
TRBJ2-7,TRBV19,ASSIGFEGQSYEQY
TRBJ1-2,TRBV15,ATSRQGQGHGYT
TRBJ2-5,TRBV5-4,ASSLVHRGAKAQY
TRBJ2-3,TRBV27,ASSLSGASTDTQY
TRBJ2-7,TRBV5-1,ASSLEAAVSSYEQY
TRBJ2-1,TRBV24-1,ATSGAQNAYNEQF
TRBJ1-1,TRBV12-3/TRBV12-4,ASSFSDYTEAF
TRBJ2-1,TRBV4-2,ASSQDRGVDNEQF
TRBJ1-1,TRBV30,AWIRQPDTEAF
TRBJ2-3,TRBV12-5,ASGLGPGRGQGTQY
TRBJ2-2,TRBV5-4,ASSKSGQTNTGELF
TRBJ2-7,TRBV1,TSSQDRSGSPYEQY
TRBJ2-7,TRBV27,ASSLSRAALEQY
TRBJ1-1,TRBV11-1,ASIPLLSGRGTEAF
TRBJ2-1,TRBV9,ASSVGTSGSFTYNEQF
TRBJ1-3,TRBV2,ASASRGGRLSGNTIY
TRBJ1-1,TRBV27,ASSLSTGPTEAF
TRBJ2-1,TRBV29-1,SVDPQGPSSYNEQF
TRBJ1-1,TRBV12-2,ASRPRAPRGMTEAF
TRBJ1-2,TRBV19,ASRYGGGGYGYT
TRBJ2-7,TRBV6-6,ASSPRDYRYEQY
TRBJ1-4,TRBV5-1,ASSFTLGTGGEKLF
TRBJ1-4,TRBV18,ASSLYEGTLGEKLF
TRBJ1-2,TRBV6-5,ASSPGGISGYT
TRBJ2-5,TRBV19,ASSKDGRAVGETQY
TRBJ2-3,TRBV3-1/TRBV3-2,ASRSGTSANTQY
TRBJ2-3,TRBV23-1,ASSRPRLGDTQY
TRBJ2-1,TRBV9,ASSVAGLAGSVYNEQF
TRBJ2-7,TRBV2,ASSSGRYEQY
TRBJ1-2,TRBV11-2,ASSLEGQARGYT
TRBJ1-5,TRBV6-2/TRBV6-3,ASSSGLINQPQH
TRBJ2-3,TRBV6-1,ASSVGLAGGTDTQY
TRBJ1-5,TRBV3-1/TRBV3-2,ASSQDRGLKPQH
TRBJ1-5,TRBV30,AWSPPWTGNFQPQH
TRBJ1-5,TRBV5-1,ASSPENRDSPQPQH
TRBJ1-5,TRBV28,ASNYIQGWQPQH
TRBJ2-1,TRBV19,ASSIGGLGNEQF
TRBJ1-1,TRBV6-2/TRBV6-3,ASSLGQGWTEAF
TRBJ1-1,TRBV30,ACTEGGRGTEAF
TRBJ2-2,TRBV11-3,ASSPRAGELF
TRBJ1-3,TRBV10-3,AISESQGAYGNTIY
TRBJ1-5,TRBV12-3/TRBV12-4,ASSFADYQPQH
TRBJ1-5,TRBV19,ASSMVGDWGNQPQH
TRBJ2-7,TRBV19,ASSRGTGRYEQY
TRBJ1-2,TRBV20-1,SASPEHNYGYT
TRBJ2-2,TRBV4-2,ASSQDPAGNTGELF
TRBJ2-1,TRBV7-2,ASSSLRGAEQF
TRBJ2-2,TRBV19,ASSTNRGGGELF